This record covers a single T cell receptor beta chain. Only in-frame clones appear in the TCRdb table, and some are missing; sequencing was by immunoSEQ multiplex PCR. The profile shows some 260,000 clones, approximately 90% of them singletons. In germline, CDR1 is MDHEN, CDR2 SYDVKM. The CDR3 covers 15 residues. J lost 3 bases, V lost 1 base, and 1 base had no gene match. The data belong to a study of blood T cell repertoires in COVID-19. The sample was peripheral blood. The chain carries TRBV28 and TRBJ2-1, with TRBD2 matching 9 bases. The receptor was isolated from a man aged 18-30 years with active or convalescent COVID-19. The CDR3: CASSLLTSGYNEQFF. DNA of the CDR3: TGTGCCAGCAGTTTATTGACTAGCGGCTACAATGAGCAGTTCTTC.